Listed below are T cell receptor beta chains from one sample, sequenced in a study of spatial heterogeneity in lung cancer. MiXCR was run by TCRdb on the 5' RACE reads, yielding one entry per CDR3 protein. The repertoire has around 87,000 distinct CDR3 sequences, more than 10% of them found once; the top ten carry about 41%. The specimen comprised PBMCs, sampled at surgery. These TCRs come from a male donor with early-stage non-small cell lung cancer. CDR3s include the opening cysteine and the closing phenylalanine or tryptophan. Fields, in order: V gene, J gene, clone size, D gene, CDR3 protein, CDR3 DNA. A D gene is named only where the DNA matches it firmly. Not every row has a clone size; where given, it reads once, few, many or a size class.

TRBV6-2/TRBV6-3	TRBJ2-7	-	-	CASSYGAGRGEQYF	TGTGCCAGCAGTTACGGGGCAGGGAGAGGCGAGCAGTACTTC
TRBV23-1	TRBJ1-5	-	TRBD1	CASRPDRGPRQPQHF	TGCGCCAGCAGGCCCGACAGGGGGCCACGACAGCCCCAGCATTTT
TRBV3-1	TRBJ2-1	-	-	CASSPLMGQPDYNEQFF	TGTGCCAGCAGCCCGCTAATGGGACAACCGGACTACAATGAGCAGTTCTTC
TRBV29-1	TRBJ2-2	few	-	CSALGQSNTGELFF	TGCAGCGCCCTAGGACAGAGCAACACCGGGGAGCTGTTTTTT
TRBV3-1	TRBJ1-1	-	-	CASGQRTRDTEAFF	TGTGCCAGCGGCCAACGGACCAGGGACACTGAAGCTTTCTTT
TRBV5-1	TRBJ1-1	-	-	CASSLAGYTEAFF	TGCGCCAGCAGCTTGGCAGGGTACACTGAAGCTTTCTTT
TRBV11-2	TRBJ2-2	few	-	CASSFIRHKRTGELFF	TGTGCCAGCAGCTTCATCCGTCATAAAAGAACCGGGGAGCTGTTTTTT
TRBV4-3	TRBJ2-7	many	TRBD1	CASSHSTGEQNEQYF	TGCGCCAGCAGCCACTCGACAGGGGAGCAAAACGAGCAGTACTTC
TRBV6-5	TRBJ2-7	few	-	CASSYNGEESEQYF	TGTGCCAGCAGTTACAACGGAGAGGAGTCCGAGCAGTACTTC
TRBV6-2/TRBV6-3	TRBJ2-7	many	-	CASSFSGREQYF	TGTGCCAGCAGTTTTTCCGGTAGGGAGCAGTACTTC
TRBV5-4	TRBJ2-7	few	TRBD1	CASSLRTGESYEQYF	TGTGCCAGCAGCTTGAGGACAGGGGAATCCTACGAGCAGTACTTC
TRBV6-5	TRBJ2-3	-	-	CASSSDFTDTQYF	TGTGCCAGCAGTTCGGACTTCACAGATACGCAGTATTTT
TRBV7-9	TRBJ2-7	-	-	CASSSGNIALSEQYF	TGTGCCAGCAGCTCGGGGAATATAGCCCTTAGTGAGCAGTACTTC
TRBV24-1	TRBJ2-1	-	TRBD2	CATSDLPASGILSYNEQFF	TGTGCCACCAGTGATTTGCCGGCTAGCGGGATACTTAGCTACAATGAGCAGTTCTTC
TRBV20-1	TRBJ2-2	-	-	CSASLPGLRNTGELFF	TGCAGTGCTTCACTACCTGGACTACGCAACACCGGGGAGCTGTTTTTT
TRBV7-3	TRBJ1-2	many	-	CASSGSIIVRGYTF	TGTGCCAGCAGCGGATCCATCATAGTTCGTGGCTACACCTTC
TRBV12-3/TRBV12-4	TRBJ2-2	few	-	CASSSLSTGELFF	TGTGCCAGCAGTTCCCTAAGCACCGGGGAGCTGTTTTTT
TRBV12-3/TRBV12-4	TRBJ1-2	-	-	CASRPGGMNYGYTF	TGTGCCAGCAGGCCTGGGGGTATGAACTATGGCTACACCTTC
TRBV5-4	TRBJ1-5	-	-	CASSSEGLGPQHF	TGTGCCAGCAGCTCAGAGGGCCTGGGGCCCCAGCATTTT
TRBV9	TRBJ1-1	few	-	CASSSSGGPTAMNTEAFF	-
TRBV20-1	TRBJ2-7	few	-	CSARDGDNVEGTYEQYF	TGCAGTGCTAGAGATGGGGATAATGTGGAGGGCACCTACGAGCAGTACTTC
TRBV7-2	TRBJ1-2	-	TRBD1	CASSLRERGTGVGYTF	TGTGCCAGCAGCTTAAGGGAGAGAGGGACAGGGGTTGGCTACACCTTC
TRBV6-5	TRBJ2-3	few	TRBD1	CASSGTGERGDTQYF	TGTGCCAGCAGCGGGACAGGGGAAAGAGGAGATACGCAGTATTTT
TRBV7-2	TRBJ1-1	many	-	CASSLSLTEAFF	TGTGCCAGCAGCTTATCTCTCACTGAAGCTTTCTTT
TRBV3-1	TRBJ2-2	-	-	CASSQVSRLSRPNTGELFF	TGTGCCAGCAGCCAAGTTTCTAGGTTGAGCAGGCCGAACACCGGGGAGCTGTTTTTT
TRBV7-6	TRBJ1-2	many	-	CASSLDAIYGYTF	TGTGCCAGCAGCTTAGACGCGATCTATGGCTACACCTTC
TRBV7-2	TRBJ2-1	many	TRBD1	CASSTQGVDQFF	TGTGCCAGCAGCACACAGGGGGTGGATCAGTTCTTC